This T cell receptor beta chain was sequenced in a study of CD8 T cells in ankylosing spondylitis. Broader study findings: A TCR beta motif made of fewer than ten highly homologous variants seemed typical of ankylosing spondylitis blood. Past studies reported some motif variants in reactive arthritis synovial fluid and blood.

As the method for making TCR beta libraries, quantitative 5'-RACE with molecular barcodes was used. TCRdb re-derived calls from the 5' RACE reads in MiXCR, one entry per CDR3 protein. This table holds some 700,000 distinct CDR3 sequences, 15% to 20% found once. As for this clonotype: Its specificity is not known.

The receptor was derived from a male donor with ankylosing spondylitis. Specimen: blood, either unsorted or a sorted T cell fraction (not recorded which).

CDR3 loop: CAWSVLLWHEQFF. CDR3 coding DNA: TGTGCCTGGAGTGTACTACTTTGGCATGAGCAGTTCTTC. The chain uses TRBV30 and TRBJ2-1; D not resolved. CDR3 size: 13 residues. V lost 0 bases and J 8 bases, leaving 11 bases between the germline ends. Per the germline V gene, CDR1 is GTSNPN and CDR2 is SVGIG (reference sequence). Using reference TRBV30 and TRBJ2-1 for the parts outside the CDR3, the full variable domain is SQTIHQWPATLVQPVGSPLSLECTVEGTSNPNLYWYRQAAGRGLQLLFYSVGIGQISSEVPQNLSASRPQDRQFILSSKKLLLSDSGFYLCAWSVLLWHEQFFGPGTRLTVL.